This T cell receptor (beta chain) was recovered during a study of identical twins. Overall study results and limits: Because invariant MAIT and iNKT cells could be present, zero-insertion analyses could be partly confounded. Fewer insertions marked abundant cord blood beta clonotypes; young adult naive trended weakly, memory not at all.

All donors were healthy Caucasians. J was trimmed by 2 bases and V by 1 base; bases with no gene match: 7. The length of the CDR3 is 17 residues. Germline values: CDR1 LGHNA, CDR2 YSLEER. Points on this clonotype: Its antigen is not known.

TCRdb called the 5' RACE reads again in MiXCR, with one record for every CDR3 protein. The sample lists roughly 490,000 distinct CDR3 sequences, 13% to 15% seen once, with more than 0.8% in the top ten. The same specimen was also included in a second study, on yellow fever vaccine responses in identical twins.

The chain carries TRBV4-3 and TRBJ2-1, with TRBD2 matching 8 bases. The sequenced sample was CD4+ T cells sorted from blood. The clonotype comes from a young woman in good health. As DNA, the CDR3 is TGCGCCAGCAGCCAAGTGCCCAGCGGGAGTCCCTACAATGAGCAGTTCTTC. Amino acid sequence: CASSQVPSGSPYNEQFF.